This entry lists 29 T cell receptor beta chains sequenced from one sample in a study of graft-versus-host responses after intestinal transplantation listed by TCRdb under 2021. The label giving this sample's time point can be read as: cells obtained before transplantation from donor or recipient. Library method: the immunoSEQ multiplex PCR assay. Here the immuneACCESS table is served through TCRdb, limited to in-frame sequences with V and J called. Missing clones are a known gap in these copies; in checked studies unresolved V genes cover under half, and the rest lacks a known reason. The sample data list about 110,000 clones, and over 80% of these were observed just once. The biggest ten clones account for around 0.76% of the sample. Their recognized antigens are unknown. The sample consisted of unstimulated CD4+ T cells sorted from spleen or lymph node cells, taken before transplant. The receptors here all came from a human donor who was the organ donor for an intestinal transplant.

The CDR3 DNA reads TGTGCCAGCAGTGAGGGGCTAGTGACGAGGTACAATGAGCAGTTCTTC. This translates into CASSEGLVTRYNEQFF. The genes are TRBV2 and TRBJ2-1; D might be TRBD1 (5 bases). V lost 3 bases to trimming and J lost 4 bases, with 16 bases between them. CDR3 length equals 16 residues. Germline V gives CDR1 SNHLY, CDR2 FYNNEI.

This chain uses TRBV7-2 with TRBJ2-3; 7 bases are shared with TRBD2. Per the germline V gene, CDR1 is SGHTA and CDR2 is FQGNSA. V lost 3 bases to trimming and J lost 0 bases; unmatched junction nucleotides: 3. The CDR3 extends over 15 amino acids. The CDR3 sequence: CASSLSGDSTDTQYF. CDR3 nucleotide sequence: TGTGCCAGCAGCTTGAGCGGGGATAGCACAGATACGCAGTATTTT. Full variable domain (missing parts from reference TRBV7-2 and TRBJ2-3): GAGVSQSPSNKVTEKGKDVELRCDPISGHTALYWYRQSLGQGLEFLIYFQGNSAPDKSGLPSDRFSAERTGGSVSTLTIQRTQQEDSAVYLCASSLSGDSTDTQYFGPGTRLTVL.

The gene calls are TRBV10-2 and TRBJ2-7; 12 nucleotides agree with TRBD2. Germline V gene sequence: CDR1 WSHSY, CDR2 SAAADI. After removal of 6 bases from V and 1 base from J, the junction contained 4 bases not matched to a gene. This CDR3 has 15 residues. The CDR3 loop reads CASRATSGGSYEQYF. The CDR3 region has the DNA TGCGCCAGCAGGGCGACTAGCGGGGGTTCCTACGAGCAGTACTTC.

This chain uses TRBV5-1 with TRBJ1-1; 10 bases line up with TRBD1. The CDR3 consists of 16 residues. Germline values: CDR1 SGHRS, CDR2 YFSETQ. Trimming removed 4 bases from V and 3 bases from J; junction bases left unmatched: 9. The CDR3 region has the DNA TGCGCCAGCAGCACCCGGACAGGGGGGCGCGACACTGAAGCTTTCTTT. This encodes CASSTRTGGRDTEAFF. Complete variable domain (other parts from reference TRBV5-1 and TRBJ1-1): KAGVTQTPRYLIKTRGQQVTLSCSPISGHRSVSWYQQTPGQGLQFLFEYFSETQRNKGNFPGRFSGRQFSNSRSEMNVSTLELGDSALYLCASSTRTGGRDTEAFFGQGTRLTVV.

V gene TRBV13 combines with J gene TRBJ2-1; 12 bases align to TRBD2. Germline values: CDR1 PRHDT, CDR2 FYEKMQ (reference sequence). The CDR3 totals 15 residues. V trimming: 3 bases; J trimming: 8 bases; junction bases outside the gene matches: 5. This chain's CDR3 is CASSLTSGGRYEQFF. The CDR3 DNA follows: TGTGCCAGCAGCTTGACTAGCGGGGGTAGGTATGAGCAGTTCTTC. Filled out from reference TRBV13 and TRBJ2-1, the complete variable domain reads AAGVIQSPRHLIKEKRETATLKCYPIPRHDTVYWYQQGPGQDPQFLISFYEKMQSDKGSIPDRFSAQQFSDYHSELNMSSLELGDSALYFCASSLTSGGRYEQFFGPGTRLTVL.

The chain employs TRBV5-8 and TRBJ2-2; 9 nucleotides line up with TRBD1. V dropped 0 bases and J dropped 6; count of bases not matched to a gene: 3. This CDR3 contains 15 residues. Germline CDR1 reads SGHTS; CDR2 reads YDEGEE. CDR3 nucleotide sequence: TGTGCCAGCAGCTTGGGACAGGGGGTGCCCGGGGAGCTGTTTTTT. It specifies CASSLGQGVPGELFF.

The gene calls are TRBV4-1 and TRBJ2-2, with D possibly TRBD1 on 6 matching bases. The V end was cut by 6 bases, the J end by 3 bases, with 17 bases between. There are 16 residues in the CDR3. Germline assignment: CDR1 MGHRA and CDR2 YSYEKL. The CDR3 spells CASRREQGWDTGELFF. The CDR3 nucleotides read TGCGCCAGCAGACGGGAACAGGGCTGGGACACCGGGGAGCTGTTTTTT.

The genes are TRBV5-1 and TRBJ1-5, with D possibly TRBD1 on 6 matching bases. CDR1 is SGHRS and CDR2 is YFSETQ in the germline V gene. V was cut by 2 bases and J by 0 bases, with 9 bases left in between. The CDR3 loop spans 15 amino acids. CDR3 region: CASSLQGDSNQPQHF. CDR3 bases: TGCGCCAGCAGCTTACAGGGAGATAGCAATCAGCCCCAGCATTTT.

This sequence joins TRBV7-3 and TRBJ1-2; 7 nucleotides line up with TRBD1. In germline, CDR1 is SGHTA, CDR2 FQGTGA. CDR3 size: 13 residues. V lost 3 bases to trimming and J lost 4 bases; unmatched junction nucleotides: 2. The chain's CDR3 is CASSFSGGYGYTF. Written as DNA, the CDR3 is TGTGCCAGCAGCTTCTCAGGGGGCTATGGCTACACCTTC.

V gene TRBV5-1 combines with J gene TRBJ1-1, with 12 bases aligning to TRBD1. V gave up 3 bases and J gave up 8 bases; unmatched junction bases: 8. Germline V gene lookup returns CDR1 SGHRS and CDR2 YFSETQ. The CDR3 length is 15 residues. This chain's CDR3 is CASSSGGTGGREAFF. For the CDR3, the DNA is TGCGCCAGCAGCTCGGGGGGGACAGGGGGCAGGGAAGCTTTCTTT.

The J gene is TRBJ2-7, the V gene TRBV6-5; 9 nucleotides match TRBD1. The V and J ends lost 5 bases and 1 base, in that order; junction bases with no gene match: 3. Germline V gives CDR1 MNHEY, CDR2 SVGAGI. This CDR3 is 14 amino acids long. The CDR3 DNA reads as TGTGCCAGCAGTGCGGACAGGGGATCCTACGAGCAGTACTTC. Residues: CASSADRGSYEQYF.

The chain joins TRBV9 to TRBJ1-1; D is unclear. The CDR3 runs to 14 residues. V lost 3 bases and J 3 bases, leaving 12 bases between the germline ends. Looked up from germline, CDR1 is SGDLS and CDR2 is YYNGEE. The CDR3 DNA reads TGTGCCAGCAGCGCCCCCCCTTTAGACACTGAAGCTTTCTTT. Amino acid sequence: CASSAPPLDTEAFF.

The CDR3 coding sequence is TGTGCCAGCAGAAACCACCGGGGACAGCTACGGGAGCAGTACTTC. The encoded protein is CASRNHRGQLREQYF. J is TRBJ2-7 and V is TRBV6-5, with TRBD1 identical over 7 bases. Germline lookup yields CDR1 MNHEY and CDR2 SVGAGI. The length of the CDR3 is 15 residues. The trim removed 6 bases at V and 7 bases at J, leaving 15 bases unmatched.

This clone was detected once. The V gene is TRBV6-6, the J gene TRBJ1-5; D is unclear. The V end lost 0 bases, the J end lost 4 bases, and 7 bases lay between the germline ends. The germline V gene has CDR1 MNHNY and CDR2 SVGAGI (reference sequence). The CDR3 runs 14 residues. The chain's CDR3 is CASSYSNGNQPQHF. The CDR3 region has the DNA TGTGCCAGCAGTTACTCGAACGGGAATCAGCCCCAGCATTTT.

The gene calls are TRBV7-9 and TRBJ2-3; D remains unclear. V was cut by 1 base and J by 7 bases, with 0 bases left in between. The CDR3 covers 10 residues. Germline V gene lookup returns CDR1 SEHNR and CDR2 FQNEAQ (reference sequence). The CDR3 is CASSLDTQYF. The CDR3 DNA follows: TGTGCCAGCAGCTTAGATACGCAGTATTTT.

The chain couples TRBV19 to TRBJ1-5; D unresolved. With 7 bases removed from V and 0 bases from J, the gap between germline ends came to 22 bases. Germline CDR1 and CDR2: LNHDA and SQIVND (reference sequence). This CDR3 contains 18 residues. CDR3 bases: TGTGCCAGTAAGGGCGCGTGGGCAGACCGGTATAGCAATCAGCCCCAGCATTTT. Residues: CASKGAWADRYSNQPQHF.

This sequence joins TRBV5-1 and TRBJ2-7, with D perhaps TRBD1 (6 bases). This CDR3 has 14 amino acids. Germline CDR1 is SGHRS and CDR2 is YFSETQ. The V end lost 4 bases, the J end lost 11 bases, and 22 bases lay between the germline ends. In DNA, the CDR3 is TGCGCCAGCAGCCCAGGGGAACGGCTGGGGGAGAAGTACTTC. Protein product: CASSPGERLGEKYF.

The chain links TRBV6-1 to TRBJ2-5; D is unresolved. This CDR3 region has 13 residues. The germline V and J ends were trimmed by 4 bases and 2 bases, with 8 bases remaining between them. The germline V gene has CDR1 MNHNS and CDR2 SASEGT. In DNA form, the CDR3 reads TGTGCCAGCAGTGGTACAGTTCAAGAGACCCAGTACTTC. This encodes CASSGTVQETQYF.

V gene TRBV18 combines with J gene TRBJ1-4; D unresolved. V shed 6 bases and J shed 12 bases, with 11 bases lying between them. The CDR3 length is 11 residues. Germline V lookup: CDR1 KGHSH, CDR2 LQKENI. The CDR3, as DNA: TGTGCCAGCTCTAAAAGCGGGGAACTGTTTTTT. As protein: CASSKSGELFF.

This chain connects TRBV5-5 to TRBJ2-6; D call uncertain. Deletions cut 0 bases from V and 2 bases from J, with 3 bases between. The length of the CDR3 is 14 residues. Germline V lookup: CDR1 SGHKS, CDR2 YYEKEE (reference sequence). CDR3 amino acids: CASSLDPGANVLTF. CDR3 nucleotide sequence: TGTGCCAGCAGCTTGGATCCTGGGGCCAACGTCCTGACTTTC.

The chain carries TRBV14 and TRBJ1-2; D is undetermined. Trimming cost V 5 bases and J 8 bases, with 15 bases left between them. CDR3 length: 13 residues. CDR1 and CDR2 (germline): SGHDN, FVKESK. The CDR3 nucleotides are TGTGCCAGCAGCGAAGGGCAATATGGCGGCTACACCTTC. As protein: CASSEGQYGGYTF.

This clone was recorded a few times. The chain joins TRBV9 to TRBJ2-7, with 7 nucleotides matching TRBD1. The CDR3 totals 15 residues. Unmatched junction bases numbered 5, after V lost 0 bases and J lost 2 bases. The germline CDR1 and CDR2 sequences are SGDLS and YYNGEE. CDR3 residues: CASSVGQGKTYEQYF. DNA for the CDR3: TGTGCCAGCAGCGTAGGACAGGGAAAGACCTACGAGCAGTACTTC.

This clone was picked up one time. This chain joins TRBV5-8 and TRBJ2-2; D may match TRBD1 or TRBD2 (5 bases each). V shed 4 bases and J shed 1 base, with 14 bases lying between them. The CDR3 extends over 16 amino acids. CDR1 SGHTS and CDR2 YDEGEE come from the germline V gene. The CDR3 spells CASSLLRGVNTGELFF. The CDR3 DNA follows: TGTGCCAGCAGCCTTCTAAGAGGGGTGAACACCGGGGAGCTGTTTTTT.

The chain recombines TRBV5-5 with TRBJ1-5, with 9 nucleotides matching TRBD1. The J segment lost 2 bases and the V segment lost 0 bases, leaving 0 bases of the junction unmatched. The CDR3 covers 15 residues. Germline assignment: CDR1 SGHKS and CDR2 YYEKEE (reference sequence). This CDR3 reads CASSLGDRGNQPQHF. Written as DNA, the CDR3 is TGTGCCAGCAGCTTGGGGGACAGGGGCAATCAGCCCCAGCATTTT.

This chain connects TRBV6-1 to TRBJ2-5; D remains ambiguous. Trimming stripped 6 bases from V and 3 bases from J, with 14 bases between. The CDR3 loop spans 14 amino acids. Germline lookup yields CDR1 MNHNS and CDR2 SASEGT. The CDR3 sequence is CASSPSGPKETQYF. The CDR3 DNA reads TGTGCCAGCAGCCCCTCCGGGCCCAAAGAGACCCAGTACTTC.

V usage is TRBV4-1 and J usage is TRBJ1-2; TRBD1 aligns across 7 bases. Germline CDR1 is MGHRA and CDR2 is YSYEKL. The CDR3 runs 16 residues. Unmatched junction bases numbered 10, after V lost 0 bases and J lost 6 bases. The CDR3 region is CASSQDAGRGRDGYTF. CDR3 sequence (DNA): TGCGCCAGCAGCCAAGATGCGGGCAGGGGGAGGGATGGCTACACCTTC.

This clone was detected a few times. This chain joins TRBV5-1 and TRBJ1-1; possible D gene TRBD1, 6 bases. Germline V CDR1 and CDR2: SGHRS, YFSETQ. V lost 1 base to trimming and J lost 4 bases, with 14 bases between them. The CDR3 contains 15 residues. CDR3 DNA: TGCGCCAGCAGCTTGAGGAGGGGGGAGGCCACTGAAGCTTTCTTT. This sequence encodes CASSLRRGEATEAFF.

The CDR3 is CASSSPGTGGGYEQYF. The CDR3 DNA reads as TGCGCCAGCAGCTCACCGGGGACAGGGGGCGGTTACGAGCAGTACTTC. This sequence joins TRBV5-1 and TRBJ2-7; 12 positions agree with TRBD1. After removal of 3 bases from V and 4 bases from J, the junction contained 8 bases not matched to a gene. This CDR3 contains 16 residues. Looked up from germline, CDR1 is SGHRS and CDR2 is YFSETQ.

The chain employs TRBV25-1 and TRBJ2-5; D is tentatively TRBD1 or TRBD2 (6 bases each). The V and J ends lost 4 bases and 6 bases respectively, with 12 bases between them. The germline gives CDR1 MGHDK, CDR2 SYGVNS. The length of the CDR3 is 13 residues. CDR3 in amino acids: CASSVSGAQTQYF. The CDR3 nucleotides are TGTGCCAGCAGTGTTTCGGGGGCCCAGACCCAGTACTTC.